The T cell receptor beta chain under discussion was sequenced for a study of T-cell reconstitution after alpha-beta-depleted transplantation in children. This clonotype was seen at least ten times. This CDR3 has 14 amino acids. Germline assignment: CDR1 SGHTA and CDR2 FQGNSA. V was cut by 5 bases and J by 4 bases, with 14 bases left in between. Molecular barcoding with unique molecular identifiers was used for the TCRbeta library. TCRdb itself ran the PCR reads through MiXCR, one entry per CDR3 protein. The data show about 120,000 distinct CDR3 sequences, with 10% seen just once and around 8.2% held by the top ten.

The gene calls are TRBV7-2 and TRBJ2-5, with D possibly being TRBD1 or TRBD2 (6 bases each). The source of this sequence is a human donor who donated a stem cell graft to a child with acute lymphoblastic leukemia. This material consisted of PBMCs from the stem cell graft donor, taken from the stem cell graft. CDR3 sequence: CASSHSGGGETQYF. The DNA for the CDR3 is TGTGCCAGCAGCCATAGCGGAGGGGGAGAGACCCAGTACTTC.